This TCR beta chain originates from a study of OX40 agonist ivuxolimab in advanced cancers. Concerning the study at large: The costimulatory receptor OX40 (CD134) was targeted by ivuxolimab, a fully human IgG2 agonistic monoclonal antibody. Intravenous ivuxolimab was administered to patients every 2 weeks at six dose levels: 0.01, 0.1, 0.3, 1.5, 3 and 10 mg/kg. Of the 52 patients in dose escalation, 19 had hepatocellular carcinoma, some 15 had melanoma, 9 had renal cell carcinoma and 9 had head and neck cancer. In the dose-escalation cohort, more than 80% of patients were male, and the mean age was 60 years with a range of roughly 23 to 79. Patients were allowed to have had prior anti-PD-1, anti-PD-L1 or anti-CTLA-4 therapy, and about 40% of the dose-escalation patients had been treated with checkpoint inhibitors. Partial responses were achieved by three dose-escalation patients, of whom one had hepatocellular carcinoma and two had cutaneous melanoma. Peripheral TCRbeta sequencing was intended to test whether TCR sequence diversity was altered and clonal T-cell expansion was caused by ivuxolimab. The paper describes the monotherapy dose-escalation part (N = 52 patients) of the phase I trial of ivuxolimab.

The CDR3 holds 14 amino acids from the cysteine to the phenylalanine. Here the CDR3 DNA is all that survives: 42 bases in frame from base 1. CDR1 and CDR2, per the germline V gene, are KGHSH and LQKENI. V is pared back by 3 bases and J by 6 bases, with 15 bases lying between the germline termini. Findings and caveats that apply to the study as a whole: After ivuxolimab, CD8+ T cells had more expanded clones than CD4+ T cells on average. The antigen specificity of the clonally expanded peripheral T cells was not determined. In the 0.1-3.0 mg/kg groups, partial responders were among the patients with the lowest normalized peripheral clonal expansion, particularly in CD8+ T cells. Clonal expansion of both CD4+ and CD8+ blood T cells was observed from baseline to week 6 at doses 0.1 to 3.0 mg/kg. Low levels of normalized T-cell clonal expansion were also seen in some patients who did not respond.

Comments on this clone: Its specific antigen is unknown. Base qualities are missing; no much larger clone stands one base away.

Patients with a history of autoimmune disease or receiving systemic immunosuppression were excluded from the trial. Peripheral blood for TCR sequencing was collected from all dose cohorts at baseline, on cycle 4 day 1, and on cycle 7 day 1. Samples were obtained from an open-label, multicenter, first-in-human phase I dose-escalation trial of ivuxolimab. Adults with locally advanced or metastatic melanoma, renal cell, hepatocellular, or head and neck squamous cell carcinoma were enrolled in the trial. Before TCR sequencing, CD4+ T cells and CD8+ T cells were sorted from peripheral blood as separate populations. Genomic DNA was extracted from sorted cells for sequencing of the TCRbeta CDR3 region. TCRbeta CDR3 regions were sequenced using the immunoSEQ Assay. Sourced from immuneACCESS, this table was stored by TCRdb with only in-frame sequences that have V and J called. A share of the clones is absent; for the studies checked, an unresolved V gene accounts for under half, and the remainder has no known explanation. This sample gives 60,000 or so clones in total; about nine tenths of them show up just once. Clones ranked in the top ten supply approximately 16% of the sample.

This TCR was sampled from an adult with an advanced solid tumor such as melanoma, head and neck, liver or kidney cancer. Sequencing used CD4+ or CD8+ T cells sorted from blood, obtained in a trial of the OX40 agonist ivuxolimab. The rearrangement combines TRBV18 with TRBJ2-7; D gene: possibly TRBD1, on 7 matching bases. The nucleotides are TGTGCCAGCTCACCGATCAGACAGGGAGGCGAGCAGTACTTC. Translated, it gives CASSPIRQGGEQYF.